The 32 T cell receptor beta chains listed next were all sequenced from one sample in a study of regulatory T cells in long-lasting Graves disease (dated by TCRdb to the early 2020s). This specimen's time point label, per the study, means: newly diagnosed GD, antithyroid drugs for less than 3 months. For both TCR sequencing and RNA sequencing, RNA was extracted from PBMCs using TRIzol. Library prep was done by multiplex PCR. The sample was run on an Illumina HiSeq 4000. To build TCR beta libraries, CDR3 regions were amplified by Arm-PCR using iRepertoire HTBI primers. The public reads were run again by TCRdb, first through fastp at Q25 and then through MiXCR, and only productive beta chains were kept. Each entry merges the rows of one CDR3 protein and shows their most common DNA and genes. This sample lists 350,000 to 550,000 distinct CDR3 sequences; 11% to 15% were detected once. Together, the top ten hold around a sixth of the sample.

The same sample was also used in a study of T cells in Graves' hyperthyroidism and ophthalmopathy.

This sample comprised peripheral blood mononuclear cells (PBMCs), obtained at new diagnosis, from a patient treated with antithyroid drugs. These receptors all stem from a woman aged 45-65 years with Graves disease. Donor details come from another sample of the same person, matched by shared clones.

In the case of this clonotype: A clone one base away is much larger, so this may be a read error. The gene calls are TRBV7-2 and TRBJ2-1; D gene unclear. This CDR3 contains 14 residues. The V end lost 5 bases, the J end lost 5 bases, and 13 bases lay between the germline ends. Germline CDR1 reads SGHTA; CDR2 reads FQGNSA. The CDR3 sequence: CASSPRVGHNEQFF. The CDR3 nucleotides read TGTGCCAGCAGCCCCCGGGTAGGTCACAATGAGCAGTTCTTC.

This clonotype has a handful of counts. The chain couples TRBV2 to TRBJ2-1; D may be TRBD2 (6 bases). The CDR3 contains 15 residues. The germline V gene encodes CDR1 SNHLY and CDR2 FYNNEI. With 2 bases removed from V and 5 bases from J, the gap between germline ends came to 13 bases. The CDR3 DNA reads as TGTGCCAGCAGTGAATTCGGGAGTCCCAACAATGAGCAGTTCTTC. This encodes CASSEFGSPNNEQFF.

The sample holds many counts of this clonotype. V gene TRBV27 combines with J gene TRBJ1-1; D call uncertain. CDR1 and CDR2 from the germline V gene are MNHEY and SMNVEV (reference sequence). The CDR3 totals 15 residues. V lost 6 bases and J lost 0, with 14 bases in between. The CDR3 bases are TGTGCCAGCAGGCTTGAACAGACCGTGAACACTGAAGCTTTCTTT. Encoded protein: CASRLEQTVNTEAFF.

This clonotype was found once. The rearrangement uses TRBV3-1 and TRBJ2-7, with 12 bases lining up with TRBD2. Germline assignment: CDR1 LGHDT and CDR2 YNNKEL (reference sequence). J lost 4 bases, V lost 3 bases, and 13 bases had no gene match. This CDR3 contains 18 residues. CDR3: CASSHPAGSSGRGYEQYF. The DNA for the CDR3 is TGTGCCAGCAGCCACCCCGCCGGGTCTAGCGGGAGGGGGTACGAGCAGTACTTC.

This clonotype was seen at least ten times. This chain joins TRBV12-3 or TRBV12-4 and TRBJ2-5; 7 positions match TRBD2. V lost 6 bases and J lost 4; bases outside the gene matches: 5. This CDR3 region has 13 residues. The CDR3 spells CASSQPSGETQYF. In DNA, the CDR3 is TGTGCCAGCAGCCAACCTAGCGGAGAGACCCAGTACTTC.

In this sample, this clonotype turned up many times. V and J are TRBV28 and TRBJ2-5, with TRBD1 as a possible D gene (6 bases). The ends were cut back, 4 bases at V and 4 bases at J, with 13 bases in the middle. Per germline, CDR1 MDHEN and CDR2 SYDVKM. The CDR3 covers 14 residues. The DNA of the CDR3 is TGTGCCAGCAGTTCCAGGGGAGTCGGAGAGACCCAGTACTTC. This codes for CASSSRGVGETQYF.

This clonotype appeared many times. This chain uses TRBV5-4 with TRBJ1-2; D remains ambiguous. This CDR3 comprises 14 residues. The V and J ends lost 3 bases and 2 bases respectively, with 11 bases between them. Germline CDR1 reads SGHNT; CDR2 reads YYREEE (reference sequence). The chain's CDR3 is CASSWLAGNYGYTF. The CDR3 DNA follows: TGTGCCAGCAGCTGGTTGGCAGGCAACTATGGCTACACCTTC.

The rearrangement links TRBV28 to TRBJ2-5; 14 positions agree with TRBD2. V was pared by 5 bases and J by 7 bases, with 15 bases of the junction left unmatched. Germline values: CDR1 MDHEN, CDR2 SYDVKM. CDR3 length: 18 residues. The CDR3 region is CASSMGLAGVETLGTQYF. The CDR3 DNA follows: TGTGCCAGCAGTATGGGACTAGCGGGAGTTGAAACTCTAGGGACCCAGTACTTC.

This clonotype has only a few counts. The chain joins TRBV4-1 to TRBJ2-1, with 9 bases identical to TRBD1. CDR1 is MGHRA, CDR2 YSYEKL, per germline. The V gene end was trimmed by 0 bases and the J gene end by 8 bases; junction bases not matched to a gene: 17. This CDR3 contains 19 residues. The CDR3 DNA sequence: TGCGCCAGCAGCCAAGATGATCCCCCGGGACAGGGAGGGGAGGATGAGCAGTTCTTC. Amino acid sequence: CASSQDDPPGQGGEDEQFF.

CDR3 amino acids: CASTWGTHINEQFF. Written as DNA, the CDR3 is TGTGCCAGCACCTGGGGGACACATATTAATGAGCAGTTCTTC. The rearrangement links TRBV28 to TRBJ2-1; possible D gene TRBD1, 6 bases. V was shortened by 7 bases and J by 7 bases, with 17 bases between the two germline ends. The CDR3 length is 14 residues. Germline CDR1 MDHEN, CDR2 SYDVKM. Full variable domain (outside the CDR3, taken from reference TRBV28 and TRBJ2-1): DVKVTQSSRYLVKRTGEKVFLECVQDMDHENMFWYRQDPGLGLRLIYFSYDVKMKEKGDIPEGYSVSREKKERFSLILESASTNQTSMYLCASTWGTHINEQFFGPGTRLTVL.

This clonotype appeared a few times. The chain carries TRBV6-2 or TRBV6-3 and TRBJ2-3, with D possibly being TRBD1 (6 bases). This CDR3 spans 11 amino acids. CDR1 is MNHEY and CDR2 is SVGEGT in the germline V gene. Trimming removed 7 bases from V and 11 bases from J, with 13 bases in between. DNA of the CDR3: TGTGCCAGCACCAACACAGGGAAGCAGTATTTT. It translates to CASTNTGKQYF.

Only a few counts were recorded for this clonotype. The chain employs TRBV6-1 and TRBJ1-2; D is ambiguous. This CDR3 has 13 residues. Germline CDR1 MNHNS, CDR2 SASEGT. V dropped 8 bases and J dropped 4 bases, with 14 bases sitting between them. For the CDR3, the DNA is TGTGCCAGCGAGCAGACACCGACCTATGGCTACACCTTC. Its translation: CASEQTPTYGYTF.

In this sample, this clonotype turned up many times. The gene calls are TRBV28 and TRBJ2-7; 8 bases align to TRBD1. Germline V gives CDR1 MDHEN, CDR2 SYDVKM. There are 14 residues in the CDR3. The V segment lost 5 bases and the J segment 2 bases; nucleotides outside the gene matches: 5. This CDR3 is CASSTGQGTYEQYF. The DNA for the CDR3 is TGTGCCAGCAGTACCGGACAGGGAACCTACGAGCAGTACTTC.

This clonotype was seen a few times. The germline gene is not matched at one end of the junction; a read error may be the cause. In DNA form, the CDR3 reads TGTGCTAGCAGCCCCACTAGCGGGAGGTCCACCGGGGAGCTGTTTTTT. Encoded protein: CASSPTSGRSTGELFF. This chain links TRBV7-7 with TRBJ2-2; 12 bases are a match to TRBD2. The CDR3 consists of 16 residues. Germline assignment: CDR1 SSHAT and CDR2 FNYEAQ (reference sequence).

This clonotype was found a few times. The chain combines TRBV3-1 with TRBJ1-1; D is unresolved. With 0 bases removed from V and 2 bases from J, the gap between germline ends came to 10 bases. Looked up from germline, CDR1 is LGHDT and CDR2 is YNNKEL (reference sequence). CDR3 length: 15 amino acids. The CDR3 DNA is TGTGCCAGCAGCCAAGATCTGGGATTAAACACTGAAGCTTTCTTT. Translating it yields CASSQDLGLNTEAFF.

This clonotype was seen many times. The V and J genes are TRBV5-1 and TRBJ2-7; D is uncertain. Germline V gene data show CDR1 as SGHRS and CDR2 as YFSETQ. The V end was cut by 1 base, the J end by 5 bases, with 7 bases between. The CDR3 has 12 amino acids. CDR3 nucleotide sequence: TGCGCCAGCAGCTTGAATCGGGACGAGCAGTACTTC. Residues: CASSLNRDEQYF.

There are a few counts of this clonotype. The rearrangement joins TRBV19 to TRBJ2-1, with 10 bases fitting TRBD1. The CDR3 runs 17 residues. Trimming took 3 bases from V and 5 from J; bases not matched to a gene: 10. Germline V gene data show CDR1 as LNHDA and CDR2 as SQIVND (reference sequence). CDR3 nucleotides: TGTGCCAGTAGTATTTCTTTAGGGACAGGGGTCGACAATGAGCAGTTCTTC. Translated: CASSISLGTGVDNEQFF. The full variable domain, with the rest looked up from reference TRBV19 and TRBJ2-1, is DGGITQSPKYLFRKEGQNVTLSCEQNLNHDAMYWYRQDPGQGLRLIYYSQIVNDFQKGDIAEGYSVSREKKESFPLTVTSAQKNPTAFYLCASSISLGTGVDNEQFFGPGTRLTVL.

Ten or more counts support this clonotype. This chain uses TRBV28 with TRBJ2-2; 8 bases map to TRBD2. From germline, CDR1 is MDHEN and CDR2 SYDVKM. The CDR3 is 16 amino acids. The junction had 12 bases not matched to a gene; V was cut back by 5 bases and J by 7 bases. This CDR3 is CASSPPLGGRRGELFF. The CDR3, as DNA: TGTGCCAGCAGTCCACCCCTGGGCGGGAGGCGCGGGGAGCTGTTTTTT.

This clonotype occurred a few times. The J gene is TRBJ2-5, the V gene TRBV6-2 or TRBV6-3; 9 bases map to TRBD2. This CDR3 contains 16 residues. J was trimmed by 2 bases and V by 0 bases; bases with no gene match: 4. Germline loops: CDR1 MNHEY, CDR2 SVGEGT. The CDR3 DNA reads TGTGCCAGCAGTTACTCGACTAGCGGACGTCAAGAGACCCAGTACTTC. It codes for CASSYSTSGRQETQYF.

The table lists this clonotype with many counts. The rearrangement uses TRBV28 and TRBJ2-1; D ambiguous. The V end was cut by 7 bases, the J end by 9 bases, with 19 bases between. The CDR3 extends over 14 amino acids. CDR1 and CDR2 from the germline V gene are MDHEN and SYDVKM. The CDR3 protein is CASTFILGYSEQFF. The CDR3 coding sequence is TGTGCCAGCACCTTTATTTTGGGTTATAGTGAGCAGTTCTTC.

As to this clonotype: This sequence may be a read error, since a much larger clone differs from it by one base. The rearrangement joins TRBV7-2 to TRBJ2-5; tentative D call: TRBD2 (8 bases). Germline CDR1 and CDR2: SGHTA and FQGNSA. This CDR3 comprises 17 residues. The CDR3 nucleotides are TGTGCCAGCAGCCCCCAAGGGGGCGGGAGGATGGGAGAGACCCGGTACTTC. This sequence encodes CASSPQGGGRMGETRYF.

This clonotype was observed a few times. The chain is built from TRBV6-1 and TRBJ2-5; D not certain. The CDR3 runs 14 residues. Trimming stripped 1 base from V and 2 bases from J, with 8 bases between. CDR1 is MNHNS and CDR2 is SASEGT in the germline V gene. CDR3 nucleotides: TGTGCCAGCAGTGAAGTAACAGTTCAAGAGACCCAGTACTTC. Translating it yields CASSEVTVQETQYF.

Of note for this clonotype: This sequence may be a read error, since a much larger clone differs from it by one base. V and J are TRBV6-2 or TRBV6-3 and TRBJ1-5, with a weak D call TRBD1 (6 bases). The CDR3 has 15 amino acids. Deletions cut 5 bases from V and 2 bases from J, with 13 bases between. The germline V gene has CDR1 MNHEY and CDR2 SVGEGT. The CDR3 loop is CASSAGEFGNQPQHF. The CDR3 DNA reads TGTGCCAGCAGTGCAGGGGAGTTTGGCAATCAGCCCCAGCATTTT.

Of note for this clonotype: A much larger clone sits a single nucleotide away, making a read error possible. The chain carries TRBV2 and TRBJ1-5; D may be TRBD1 (6 bases). The CDR3 totals 15 residues. CDR1 and CDR2 from the germline V gene are SNHLY and FYNNEI. CDR3 nucleotides: TGTGCCAGCAGTGGTGGGGGCGTAAGCAATCGGCCCCAGCATTTT. This codes for CASSGGGVSNRPQHF. The entire variable domain, with the rest obtained from reference TRBV2 and TRBJ1-5, is as follows: EPEVTQTPSHQVTQMGQEVILRCVPISNHLYFYWYRQILGQKVEFLVSFYNNEISEKSEIFDDQFSVERPDGSNFTLKIRSTKLEDSAMYFCASSGGGVSNRPQHFGDGTRLSIL.

This clonotype came up a few times. The chain employs TRBV2 and TRBJ2-1; possibly TRBD1 for D (5 bases). The length of the CDR3 is 14 residues. Germline V gene lookup returns CDR1 SNHLY and CDR2 FYNNEI. V shed 10 bases and J shed 0 bases, with 13 bases lying between them. The CDR3: CATRDSSSYNEQFF. CDR3 nucleotide sequence: TGTGCCACCCGAGACAGCAGCTCCTACAATGAGCAGTTCTTC.

This clonotype was observed many times. The chain combines TRBV11-3 with TRBJ2-5, with TRBD1 matching 7 bases. Germline V gives CDR1 SGHNT, CDR2 YENEEA. The V gene end was trimmed by 5 bases and the J gene end by 0 bases; junction bases not matched to a gene: 6. There are 15 residues in the CDR3. The CDR3 nucleotides are TGTGCCAGCAGCCGGACAGGAACGTACCAAGAGACCCAGTACTTC. This encodes CASSRTGTYQETQYF. Full variable domain (rest looked up from reference TRBV11-3 and TRBJ2-5): EAGVVQSPRYKIIEKKQPVAFWCNPISGHNTLYWYLQNLGQGPELLIRYENEEAVDDSQLPKDRFSAERLKGVDSTLKIQPAELGDSAVYLCASSRTGTYQETQYFGPGTRLLVL.

This clonotype has at least ten counts. The chain carries TRBV3-1 and TRBJ2-3, with a weak D call TRBD1 (7 bases). CDR3 length: 16 amino acids. Between the trimmed V and J ends, which lost 6 bases and 3 bases, there was a span of 19 bases. Germline CDR1 LGHDT, CDR2 YNNKEL (reference sequence). In DNA form, the CDR3 reads TGTGCCAGCAGTCACATCGAGACAGGGAGGACAGATACGCAGTATTTT. Translating it yields CASSHIETGRTDTQYF.

Many counts were recorded for this clonotype. J is TRBJ1-5 and V is TRBV2; D gene unclear. Germline V gene data show CDR1 as SNHLY and CDR2 as FYNNEI. Trimming pared 7 bases from V and 1 base from J, leaving 14 bases between. The CDR3 totals 15 residues. Here the CDR3 DNA reads TGTGCCAGCACAAGGGAGGATCAGAGCAATCAGCCCCAGCATTTT. Amino acid sequence: CASTREDQSNQPQHF.

J is TRBJ2-1 and V is TRBV27, with D possibly matching TRBD1 (6 bases). The length of the CDR3 is 14 residues. Germline-derived CDR1 and CDR2 are MNHEY and SMNVEV (reference sequence). The V end lost 2 bases, the J end lost 11 bases, and 16 bases lay between the germline ends. CDR3 coding DNA: TGTGCCAGCAGTTTAGGGGACACCCGAGTGAAGCAGTTCTTC. This gives the protein CASSLGDTRVKQFF.

This clonotype was seen repeatedly, ten times or more. V gene TRBV5-1 combines with J gene TRBJ2-7; no firm D call. V lost 0 bases to trimming and J lost 3 bases, with 10 bases between them. The germline gives CDR1 SGHRS, CDR2 YFSETQ. The CDR3 is 14 residues long. Here the CDR3 DNA reads TGCGCCAGCAGCTTGGAGGCCTTCTACTACGAGCAGTACTTC. Translating it yields CASSLEAFYYEQYF.

To note about this clonotype: A read error is possible here, since a much larger clone lies one base away. The chain recombines TRBV7-9 with TRBJ2-1, with 7 bases lining up with TRBD2. The V gene end was trimmed by 5 bases and the J gene end by 5 bases; junction bases not matched to a gene: 6. The length of the CDR3 is 14 residues. In germline, CDR1 is SEHNR, CDR2 FQNEAQ (reference sequence). The CDR3 DNA reads as TGTGCCAGCAGCCTTCTAGCGGCCGACAATGAGCAGTTCTTC. This sequence encodes CASSLLAADNEQFF.

CDR3 sequence reads: CASSLEDVSNQPQHF. For the CDR3, the DNA is TGTGCCAGCAGCTTAGAGGACGTTAGCAATCAGCCCCAGCATTTT. The rearrangement joins TRBV7-2 to TRBJ1-5; D unclear. The germline V gene has CDR1 SGHTA and CDR2 FQGNSA. There are 15 residues in the CDR3. V was trimmed by 1 base and J by 0 bases, leaving 7 bases between them.